What follows are 30 T cell receptor beta chains derived from one specimen sequenced in a study of read filtering for tumor transcriptome and immune sequencing. This library used roughly 400 ng RNA and molecular barcoded adaptors spanning alpha/delta and beta/gamma chains. Each CDR3 protein is one row after TCRdb ran MiXCR on the reads. The data show some 25,000 distinct CDR3 sequences, 20% to 25% seen once. Sequenced input: a population of CD138-negative cells sorted from bone marrow. The receptor set was obtained from a donor at least 40 years old with multiple myeloma.

In its sample, this clonotype was seen a few times. The chain joins TRBV19 to TRBJ2-2; TRBD2 agrees at 10 bases. Trimming took 5 bases from V and 3 from J; bases not matched to a gene: 3. CDR3 length: 15 residues. Germline assignment: CDR1 LNHDA and CDR2 SQIVND (reference sequence). The CDR3 is CASSFGTSDTGELFF. CDR3 in DNA: TGTGCCAGTAGTTTTGGGACTAGCGACACCGGGGAGCTGTTTTTT.

A note on this clonotype: A much more abundant neighbour one base away suggests this may be a read error. The CDR3 DNA is TGTGCCAGCGGCAAGGGGAGGGGAGAGACCCAGTACTTC. Its protein product is CASGKGRGETQYF. V usage is TRBV14 and J usage is TRBJ2-5; 7 bases align to TRBD2. CDR1 SGHDN and CDR2 FVKESK come from the germline V gene. Trimming cost V 8 bases and J 4 bases; bases outside gene matches: 7. This CDR3 comprises 13 residues.

Regarding this clonotype: The CDR3 end shows no conserved phenylalanine or tryptophan, and so a read error is likely. The chain has TRBV14 and TRBJ1-4; D might be TRBD1 (6 bases). The CDR3 totals 14 residues. V was trimmed by 1 base and J by 7 bases, leaving 10 bases between them. Germline assignment: CDR1 SGHDN and CDR2 FVKESK. The CDR3 sequence: CASSQVGGSEKLFY. The CDR3 DNA reads as TGTGCCAGCAGCCAAGTAGGGGGTAGTGAAAAACTGTTTTAT.

In this sample, this clonotype turned up many times. This chain uses TRBV29-1 with TRBJ1-4; TRBD1 matches 8 bases. Germline values: CDR1 SQVTM, CDR2 ANQGSEA. CDR3 length: 12 residues. The V segment lost 7 bases and the J segment 6 bases; nucleotides outside the gene matches: 4. CDR3 region: CSARGQDEKLFF. In DNA form, the CDR3 reads TGCAGCGCCAGGGGGCAGGATGAAAAACTGTTTTTT.

The rearrangement links TRBV7-9 to TRBJ2-7; maybe TRBD1 (6 bases). The CDR3 contains 13 residues. The germline V gene has CDR1 SEHNR and CDR2 FQNEAQ (reference sequence). Trimming pared 5 bases from V and 6 bases from J, leaving 14 bases between. CDR3 in amino acids: CASSITGSGEQYF. CDR3 coding DNA: TGTGCCAGCAGCATCACAGGGAGTGGCGAGCAGTACTTC.

This clonotype was seen repeatedly, ten times or more. Germline and junction disagree at one end, which may indicate a read error. The chain combines TRBV7-2 with TRBJ2-1; D is ambiguous. The CDR3 has 14 residues. Germline CDR1 and CDR2: SGHTA and FQGNSA. The CDR3 coding sequence is TGTGCCGGCAGCTTAATTCGCGCCGGTAATGAGCAGTTCTTC. It encodes CAGSLIRAGNEQFF.

This clonotype has a count of ten or more. This rearrangement joins TRBV29-1 to TRBJ2-5; TRBD1 is a possible D gene (7 bases). In germline, CDR1 is SQVTM, CDR2 ANQGSEA. Trimming stripped 2 bases from V and 6 bases from J, with 13 bases between. The CDR3 covers 13 residues. This CDR3 is CSVEIPGGKTQYF. Here the CDR3 DNA reads TGCAGCGTTGAAATTCCAGGGGGGAAGACCCAGTACTTC.

Notes on this clonotype: The germline gene is not matched at one end of the junction; a read error may be the cause. This chain connects TRBV10-3 to TRBJ2-2, with 7 bases fitting TRBD2. CDR3 length: 15 amino acids. The germline gives CDR1 ENHRY, CDR2 SYGVKD. CDR3 loop: CAISETSADTRELFF. In DNA form, the CDR3 reads TGTGCCATCAGTGAGACTAGCGCGGACACCCGGGAGCTGTTTTTT.

This clonotype was observed many times. The rearrangement links TRBV19 to TRBJ2-2; a possible D gene is TRBD2 (5 bases). This CDR3 has 14 residues. The V gene lost 6 bases and the J gene lost 0 bases, with 8 bases spanning the gap. Looked up from germline, CDR1 is LNHDA and CDR2 is SQIVND (reference sequence). CDR3 sequence reads: CASRLSANTGELFF. CDR3 DNA: TGTGCCAGTAGGCTTAGCGCGAACACCGGGGAGCTGTTTTTT. Based on the CDR3 plus reference TRBV19 and TRBJ2-2, the full variable domain is DGGITQSPKYLFRKEGQNVTLSCEQNLNHDAMYWYRQDPGQGLRLIYYSQIVNDFQKGDIAEGYSVSREKKESFPLTVTSAQKNPTAFYLCASRLSANTGELFFGEGSRLTVL.

About this clonotype: This could be a read error, since a much larger clone is one nucleotide away. This is likely a read error, given that the CDR3 carries no conserved phenylalanine or tryptophan at its end. The V and J genes are TRBV29-1 and TRBJ1-1; 10 nucleotides agree with TRBD1. The CDR3 has 13 residues. CDR1 and CDR2 (germline): SQVTM, ANQGSEA. Trimming cost V 8 bases and J 1 base; bases outside gene matches: 4. CDR3 in amino acids: CSTWTGGNTEAFL. DNA for the CDR3: TGCAGCACCTGGACAGGGGGGAACACTGAAGCTTTCTTA.

This clonotype has ten or more counts. The rearrangement joins TRBV6-1 to TRBJ1-1, with D perhaps matching TRBD1 (5 bases). This CDR3 contains 12 residues. V lost 8 bases, J lost 5 bases, and 12 bases lay in between. Germline V CDR1 and CDR2: MNHNS, SASEGT. For the CDR3, the DNA is TGTGCCAGCCGAACGGGGGTTACTGAAGCTTTCTTT. Residues: CASRTGVTEAFF.

Ten or more counts support this clonotype. The CDR3 DNA sequence: TGTGCCAGCAGCGTTAGCGGAGTAGGCACAGATACGCAGTATTTT. Residues: CASSVSGVGTDTQYF. The gene calls are TRBV9 and TRBJ2-3; D possibly corresponds to TRBD2 (6 bases). Germline values: CDR1 SGDLS, CDR2 YYNGEE. The CDR3 contains 15 residues. Trimming removed 2 bases at V and 1 base at J, with 11 bases between.

This clonotype has a count of ten or more. V and J are TRBV6-6 and TRBJ2-1; D possibly corresponds to TRBD2 (5 bases). Germline CDR1 MNHNY, CDR2 SVGAGI (reference sequence). The CDR3 is made up of 19 amino acids. Trimming removed 0 bases at V and 7 bases at J, with 25 bases between. CDR3 coding DNA: TGTGCCAGCAGTTACTCGAAACAGCGGAGGACCCGTCGGTCAAATGAGCAGTTCTTC. As protein: CASSYSKQRRTRRSNEQFF.

This clonotype has at least ten counts. The genes are TRBV6-1 and TRBJ2-2; D call uncertain. The V end lost 8 bases, the J end lost 1 base, and 5 bases lay between the germline ends. The CDR3 is 12 amino acids. Germline CDR1 MNHNS, CDR2 SASEGT. In nucleotides, the CDR3 is TGTGCCAGCTGCGGGAACACCGGGGAGCTGTTTTTT. Translating gives CASCGNTGELFF.

This clonotype was counted at least ten times. This chain joins TRBV20-1 and TRBJ2-1, with TRBD2 matching over 13 bases. Trimming removed 6 bases from V and 0 bases from J; junction bases left unmatched: 5. The CDR3 spans 16 residues. Germline values: CDR1 DFQATT, CDR2 SNEGSKA (reference sequence). In nucleotides, the CDR3 is TGCAGTGCGGGGGGACTAGCGGGAAGCTCCTACAATGAGCAGTTCTTC. It codes for CSAGGLAGSSYNEQFF.

This clonotype came up a few times. This chain links TRBV3-1 with TRBJ2-3; 13 positions match TRBD2. The CDR3 is 18 amino acids. The V gene's germline CDR1 is LGHDT and CDR2 YNNKEL (reference sequence). After removal of 4 bases from V and 4 bases from J, the junction contained 11 bases not matched to a gene. As DNA, the CDR3 is TGTGCCAGCAGCCCCCGGACTAGCGGGGGAGAAGGGGCAGATACGCAGTATTTT. This encodes CASSPRTSGGEGADTQYF.

This clonotype was seen many times. The chain is built from TRBV19 and TRBJ2-7; 7 bases are a match to TRBD1. Germline-derived CDR1 and CDR2 are LNHDA and SQIVND (reference sequence). V shed 3 bases and J 2 bases; nucleotides not matched to a gene: 7. This CDR3 is built from 15 residues. As DNA, the CDR3 is TGTGCCAGTAGTATGGTACAGGGGCCAACCTACGAGCAGTACTTC. Encoded protein: CASSMVQGPTYEQYF.

Regarding this clonotype: This likely traces to a read error, being one base from a far larger clone. J is TRBJ2-1 and V is TRBV6-1, with TRBD2 matching 12 bases. CDR1 MNHNS and CDR2 SASEGT come from the germline V gene. The CDR3 is 15 amino acids. The CDR3 coding sequence is TGTGCCAGCAGACCCTTAGGACTAGCGGGAAATGAGAAGTTCTTC. This encodes CASRPLGLAGNEKFF.

The J gene is TRBJ2-5, the V gene TRBV6-2 or TRBV6-3; weak D call: TRBD1 (5 bases). This CDR3 has 15 residues. The germline V gene encodes CDR1 MNHEY and CDR2 SVGEGT. V lost 2 bases and J lost 7, with 17 bases in between. The CDR3 sequence: CASSYGAGQVGTQYF. The CDR3 DNA reads as TGTGCCAGCAGTTACGGGGCCGGCCAGGTTGGGACCCAGTACTTC.

The table lists this clonotype with a few counts. V is TRBV20-1 and J is TRBJ2-7; 10 bases fit TRBD2. V gave up 5 bases and J gave up 2 bases; unmatched junction bases: 9. The germline V gene encodes CDR1 DFQATT and CDR2 SNEGSKA (reference sequence). The CDR3 is 15 amino acids. CDR3 bases: TGCAGTGCTCCCCTGGTCACTAGCGGGACCTACGAGCAGTACTTC. This translates into CSAPLVTSGTYEQYF.

This chain links TRBV4-1 with TRBJ2-2; possibly TRBD1 or TRBD2 for D (5 bases each). The CDR3 is 14 residues long. The germline V gene has CDR1 MGHRA and CDR2 YSYEKL. Trimming left V 5 bases short and J 2 bases short, with 9 bases between. The DNA of the CDR3 is TGCGCCAGCAGCAAGGGACCAAACACCGGGGAGCTGTTTTTT. Translation: CASSKGPNTGELFF.

This clonotype is labeled medium-sized. This chain connects TRBV11-2 to TRBJ2-1, with D maybe TRBD2 (5 bases). V was cut by 4 bases and J by 13 bases, with 20 bases left in between. The CDR3 consists of 14 residues. Germline lookup yields CDR1 SGHAT and CDR2 FQNNGV. CDR3 region: CASSSLGSAALQFF. DNA for the CDR3: TGTGCCAGCAGCTCCTTGGGGAGCGCAGCGCTTCAGTTCTTC. Combining the CDR3 with reference TRBV11-2 and TRBJ2-1 gives the whole variable domain EAGVAQSPRYKIIEKRQSVAFWCNPISGHATLYWYQQILGQGPKLLIQFQNNGVVDDSQLPKDRFSAERLKGVDSTLKIQPAKLEDSAVYLCASSSLGSAALQFFGPGTRLTVL.

This clonotype was recorded a few times. The CDR3: CASSIGTSGESSYNEQFF. As DNA, the CDR3 is TGTGCCAGTAGTATTGGGACTAGCGGAGAGAGCTCCTACAATGAGCAGTTCTTC. This chain joins TRBV19 and TRBJ2-1; 11 nucleotides match TRBD2. The germline CDR1 and CDR2 sequences are LNHDA and SQIVND (reference sequence). This CDR3 has 18 amino acids. The V gene end was trimmed by 3 bases and the J gene end by 0 bases; junction bases not matched to a gene: 7.

The sample holds many counts of this clonotype. At one of its ends the junction is not consistent with the germline gene, which may arise from a read error. The gene calls are TRBV19 and TRBJ2-1; 9 bases are a match to TRBD2. The V gene's germline CDR1 is LNHDA and CDR2 SQIVND (reference sequence). This CDR3 is 12 amino acids long. For the CDR3, the DNA is TGTGCCAGTAGTCCCGGGGCGGGAGGGCGGGTCTTC. This gives the protein CASSPGAGGRVF.

This clonotype showed up many times. The gene calls are TRBV28 and TRBJ1-4; no definite D call. The CDR3 covers 15 residues. Germline loops: CDR1 MDHEN, CDR2 SYDVKM. V lost 1 base and J 0 bases, leaving 6 bases between the germline ends. The CDR3 region has the DNA TGTGCCAGCAGTTTATTGACATCAACTAATGAAAAACTGTTTTTT. It translates to CASSLLTSTNEKLFF.

The genes are TRBV28 and TRBJ2-1; 10 bases map to TRBD2. The V gene end was trimmed by 8 bases and the J gene end by 6 bases; junction bases not matched to a gene: 10. CDR3 length: 15 amino acids. The germline CDR1 and CDR2 sequences are MDHEN and SYDVKM. CDR3 in DNA: TGTGCCAGCTGTGATCGGTCTAGCGGGAGCAATGAGCAGTTCTTC. Translating it yields CASCDRSSGSNEQFF.

This clonotype was found many times. The chain couples TRBV11-2 to TRBJ2-7; the D gene is possibly TRBD2 (6 bases). Germline CDR1 is SGHAT and CDR2 is FQNNGV. CDR3 length: 14 amino acids. V lost 0 bases and J 6 bases, leaving 12 bases between the germline ends. CDR3 nucleotides: TGTGCCAGCAGCTTAGAGGCAGGGACTTTCGAGCAGTACTTC. This encodes CASSLEAGTFEQYF.

In its sample, this clonotype was seen many times. V usage is TRBV28 and J usage is TRBJ2-3, with unresolved D. This CDR3 has 16 residues. V was shortened by 4 bases and J by 2 bases, with 16 bases between the two germline ends. Germline V gene data show CDR1 as MDHEN and CDR2 as SYDVKM. The CDR3 loop reads CASSYGLSVFTDTQYF. CDR3 bases: TGTGCCAGCAGTTATGGGCTAAGCGTATTCACAGATACGCAGTATTTT.

This clonotype was picked up many times. J is TRBJ2-7 and V is TRBV5-1, with 12 bases matching TRBD2. Looked up from germline, CDR1 is SGHRS and CDR2 is YFSETQ. The V gene end was trimmed by 0 bases and the J gene end by 4 bases; junction bases not matched to a gene: 5. This CDR3 spans 16 amino acids. The CDR3 is CASSLDALAGGYEQYF. For the CDR3, the DNA is TGCGCCAGCAGCTTGGACGCACTAGCGGGGGGATACGAGCAGTACTTC.

This clonotype came up many times. The chain employs TRBV7-9 and TRBJ2-7; D is undetermined. In germline, CDR1 is SEHNR, CDR2 FQNEAQ (reference sequence). This CDR3 has 16 residues. Trimming shortened V by 5 bases and J by 0 bases, and 17 bases separated the two germline ends. The CDR3: CASSPGLGWSSYEQYF. For the CDR3, the DNA is TGTGCCAGCAGCCCAGGTCTTGGATGGAGCTCCTACGAGCAGTACTTC.